This is a list of T cell receptor beta chains from one sample in a study of human T cells and chemical hapten exposure. One entry per CDR3 protein results from TCRdb running MiXCR on the RACE reads. The sample shows about 120,000 distinct CDR3 sequences, around 10% of them seen only once. Sequenced here: whole blood, sampled in connection with sensitization to the hapten diphenylcyclopropenone (DPC). These receptors all come from a woman in her 50s with alopecia areata. Some clones in this sample may be carry-over from other donors' samples. Each CDR3 is given with its conserved first and last residue. The order of the fields is J gene, clone size, D gene, V gene, CDR3 protein, CDR3 DNA. A D gene is named only where the DNA matches it firmly. Size values are once, few and many counts, or a class for expanded clones, and some rows have none.

>TRBJ2-3|few|TRBD2|TRBV6-5
CASSIGTSGRTDTQYF
TGTGCCAGCAGCATAGGGACTAGCGGGAGGACAGATACGCAGTATTTT
>TRBJ2-6|few|.|TRBV10-3
CAISDRSPGMASSGANVLTF
TGTGCCATCAGTGACAGATCCCCTGGGATGGCTAGCTCTGGGGCCAACGTCCTGACTTTC
>TRBJ2-7|few|.|TRBV6-2/TRBV6-3
CASGRGTSYEQYF
TGTGCCAGCGGGAGGGGGACCTCCTACGAGCAGTACTTC
>TRBJ1-2|.|.|TRBV15
CATAGGGGYTF
TGTGCCACCGCGGGAGGAGGTGGCTACACCTTC
>TRBJ1-5|.|TRBD1|TRBV28
CASRTGGPINQPQHF
TGTGCCAGCAGGACAGGGGGCCCGATTAATCAGCCCCAGCATTTT
>TRBJ2-1|many|.|TRBV11-3
CASSSSNTSSYNEQFF
TGTGCCAGCAGCTCCAGTAACACAAGCTCCTACAATGAGCAGTTCTTC
>TRBJ2-1|many|TRBD2|TRBV2
CASSELASGSNHEQFF
TGTGCCAGCAGTGAATTGGCTAGCGGGAGTAACCATGAGCAGTTCTTC
>TRBJ2-2|few|.|TRBV27
CASSSADRELFF
TGTGCCAGCAGTTCTGCGGACCGGGAGCTGTTTTTT
>TRBJ2-3|many|TRBD2|TRBV6-5
CASSYSSGRGIDTQYF
TGTGCCAGCAGTTACTCTAGCGGGAGAGGTATAGATACGCAGTATTTT
>TRBJ2-3|.|TRBD2|TRBV6-5
CATHLAGSTDTQYF
TGTGCCACCCATCTAGCGGGGAGCACAGATACGCAGTATTTT
>TRBJ2-6|.|.|TRBV9
CASSPGLSSGANVLTF
TGTGCCAGCAGCCCGGGACTCAGCTCTGGGGCCAACGTCCTGACTTTC
>TRBJ2-1|many|.|TRBV20-1
CSARYYNEQFF
TGCAGTGCCAGGTATTACAATGAGCAGTTCTTC
>TRBJ1-1|few|.|TRBV14
CASSYQGHTEAFF
TGTGCCAGCAGCTACCAGGGCCACACTGAAGCTTTCTTT
>TRBJ1-2|.|TRBD1|TRBV7-8
CASSLGSDRGHGYTF
TGTGCCAGCAGCTTAGGATCCGACAGGGGGCATGGCTACACCTTC
>TRBJ1-2|.|.|TRBV4-3
CASSQEPRPNYGYTF
TGCGCCAGCAGCCAAGAACCCAGGCCGAACTATGGCTACACCTTC
>TRBJ1-5|.|TRBD1|TRBV18
CASSPRQGDQPQHF
TGTGCCAGCTCACCTCGACAGGGGGATCAGCCCCAGCATTTT
>TRBJ2-5|.|.|TRBV2
CASSKDSLQETQYF
TGTGCCAGCAGTAAGGACAGTCTCCAAGAGACCCAGTACTTC
>TRBJ1-5|.|TRBD1|TRBV6-6
CASSYAQGNQPQHF
TGTGCCAGCAGTTACGCACAGGGGAATCAGCCCCAGCATTTT
>TRBJ2-1|.|.|TRBV7-9
CASSRGRDSYNEQFF
TGTGCCAGCAGCCGAGGAAGGGACTCCTACAATGAGCAGTTCTTC
>TRBJ2-1|many|TRBD2|TRBV29-1
CSVLAGGPDNEQFF
TGCAGCGTCTTAGCGGGAGGGCCTGATAATGAGCAGTTCTTC
>TRBJ2-3|many|TRBD2|TRBV6-6
CASSYSGSHTDTQYF
TGTGCCAGCAGTTATAGCGGGAGCCATACAGATACGCAGTATTTT
>TRBJ1-5|.|.|TRBV27
CASSSLSYSNQPQHF
TGTGCCAGCAGTTCCCTCAGCTACAGCAATCAGCCCCAGCATTTT
>TRBJ1-5|few|.|TRBV12-3/TRBV12-4
CASSSWGGGDQPQHF
TGTGCCAGCAGTTCCTGGGGGGGTGGAGATCAGCCCCAGCATTTT
>TRBJ2-7|few|TRBD2|TRBV12-3/TRBV12-4
CASTSSGGAREQYF
TGTGCCAGCACCTCTAGCGGGGGGGCGAGAGAGCAGTACTTC
>TRBJ2-1|.|.|TRBV9
CASSVEASSYNEQFF
TGTGCCAGCAGCGTAGAGGCTAGCTCCTACAATGAGCAGTTCTTC
>TRBJ1-3|.|.|TRBV5-1
CASSLEGSGNTIYF
TGCGCCAGCAGCTTAGAGGGCTCTGGAAACACCATATATTTT
>TRBJ1-6|.|TRBD1|TRBV13
CASSRQGAGNSPLHF
TGTGCCAGCAGTCGCCAGGGGGCGGGAAATTCACCCCTCCACTTT
>TRBJ2-5|few|.|TRBV20-1
CSASFSQNTWTQYF
TGCAGTGCTAGTTTCAGTCAGAACACCTGGACCCAGTACTTC
>TRBJ1-5|few|TRBD1|TRBV27
CASSVGTGRDQPQHF
TGTGCCAGCAGCGTCGGGACAGGGAGGGATCAGCCCCAGCATTTT
>TRBJ2-5|few|TRBD1|TRBV29-1
CSVPGTVETQYF
TGCAGCGTTCCCGGGACAGTCGAGACCCAGTACTTC
>TRBJ2-4|.|TRBD2|TRBV5-5
CASNRLAGAANIQYF
TGTGCCAGCAACCGACTAGCGGGGGCCGCAAACATTCAGTACTTC
>TRBJ1-1|.|.|TRBV7-8
CASRNPLDSGNTEAFF
TGTGCCAGCAGGAATCCCCTAGACAGCGGGAACACTGAAGCTTTCTTT
>TRBJ1-1|.|.|TRBV24-1
CATSPNVGVDTEAFF
TGTGCCACCAGCCCCAACGTGGGAGTTGACACTGAAGCTTTCTTT
>TRBJ2-6|many|.|TRBV6-2/TRBV6-3
CASSYSSGANVLTF
TGTGCCAGCAGTTACAGCTCTGGGGCCAACGTCCTGACTTTC
>TRBJ1-1|few|.|TRBV15
CATSSLSSEAFF
TGTGCCACCAGCAGCCTGAGTTCTGAAGCTTTCTTT
>TRBJ2-5|few|.|TRBV7-2
CASSLPLTSFETQYF
TGTGCCAGCAGCTTACCCCTAACTAGCTTTGAGACCCAGTACTTC